This record looks at one T cell receptor (beta chain) sequence and its context. What it binds is not known. Germline V gene data show CDR1 as LNHNV and CDR2 as YYDKDF (reference sequence). V dropped 0 bases and J dropped 3; count of bases not matched to a gene: 6. The CDR3 spans 18 residues. Genomic DNA acted as the template from which TCR beta VDJ combination and CDR3 sequence profiling were carried out. TCRdb called the reads again in MiXCR, with one record for every CDR3 protein. The sample includes 62,000 or so distinct CDR3 sequences, almost 55% of them seen just once. This sample stems from a study of CD8+CD57+ T cells in acquired aplastic anemia. Overall study context: Healthy CD8+ samples averaged around 12 million reads.

General study points: Some 30 was the count of CD8+ CDR3 sequences that patients shared with controls.

This TCR derives from a human donor in good health, serving as a control. What was sequenced was sorted CD4+, CD8+, or CD8+CD57+ T cells (not recorded which) from PBMCs. The chain is built from TRBV15 and TRBJ2-2, with 11 nucleotides matching TRBD2. CDR3 DNA sequence: TGTGCCACCAGCAGAGAACTAGCGGGGGCGCGTGACACCGGGGAGCTGTTTTTT. This encodes CATSRELAGARDTGELFF.